Shown below are 7 T cell receptor beta chains from a single sample sequenced in a study of T cell responses to AZD1222 COVID-19 vaccine. Method: immunoSEQ multiplex PCR; TCRdb's copy keeps in-frame clones and lacks some. The sample has approximately 180,000 clones, almost 90% seen once; the top ten hold over 6%. Sequencing was performed on peripheral blood, taken on day 0 of AZD1222 vaccination. These receptors originate from an adult in good health.

The chain carries TRBV5-1 and TRBJ2-1, with 12 bases lining up with TRBD2. The V segment lost 1 base and the J segment 7 bases; nucleotides outside the gene matches: 6. The CDR3 is made up of 16 amino acids. Germline V gene sequence: CDR1 SGHRS, CDR2 YFSETQ. The CDR3 DNA reads TGCGCCAGCAGCTTGTCCGGGACTAGCGGGTTGAATGAGCAGTTCTTC. This gives the protein CASSLSGTSGLNEQFF. The whole variable domain, filled in from reference TRBV5-1 and TRBJ2-1, reads KAGVTQTPRYLIKTRGQQVTLSCSPISGHRSVSWYQQTPGQGLQFLFEYFSETQRNKGNFPGRFSGRQFSNSRSEMNVSTLELGDSALYLCASSLSGTSGLNEQFFGPGTRLTVL.

The chain has TRBV30 and TRBJ1-1; D perhaps matches TRBD1 (6 bases). V was trimmed by 3 bases and J by 7 bases, leaving 12 bases between them. There are 12 residues in the CDR3. Germline values: CDR1 GTSNPN, CDR2 SVGIG (reference sequence). The CDR3 bases are TGTGCCTGGAGCCGGGGGCTTAGTGAAGCTTTCTTT. Protein product: CAWSRGLSEAFF. The whole variable domain, filled in from reference TRBV30 and TRBJ1-1, reads SQTIHQWPATLVQPVGSPLSLECTVEGTSNPNLYWYRQAAGRGLQLLFYSVGIGQISSEVPQNLSASRPQDRQFILSSKKLLLSDSGFYLCAWSRGLSEAFFGQGTRLTVV.

The chain has TRBV5-4 and TRBJ2-4, with 9 nucleotides matching TRBD1. The CDR3 totals 15 residues. With 3 bases clipped from V and 7 bases from J, the junction kept 8 bases outside the gene matches. CDR1 is SGHNT and CDR2 is YYREEE in the germline V gene (reference sequence). The DNA of the CDR3 is TGTGCCAGCAGCTCCGGGACAGGGTTGGGGAACATTCAGTACTTC. Protein product: CASSSGTGLGNIQYF.

CDR3 DNA: TGTGCCAGCAGCGTAGGAGGGGGTAAGGCTTTCTTT. This codes for CASSVGGGKAFF. The rearrangement joins TRBV9 to TRBJ1-1; the D gene is possibly TRBD1 (6 bases). The CDR3 runs to 12 residues. Trimming took 0 bases from V and 11 from J, leaving 11 bases between them. The germline V gene has CDR1 SGDLS and CDR2 YYNGEE.

The chain has TRBV4-1 and TRBJ1-4; D not certain. Germline lookup yields CDR1 MGHRA and CDR2 YSYEKL. The CDR3 is made up of 17 amino acids. V lost 4 bases to trimming and J lost 0 bases, with 15 bases between them. The chain's CDR3 is CASSLRLFETTNEKLFF. In DNA form, the CDR3 reads TGCGCCAGCAGCCTGAGGTTATTTGAAACAACTAATGAAAAACTGTTTTTT.

The chain carries TRBV6-5 and TRBJ1-6; D may be TRBD1 (6 bases). The germline V gene has CDR1 MNHEY and CDR2 SVGAGI. The CDR3 is 14 amino acids. V gave up 5 bases and J gave up 8 bases, with 13 bases separating them. The CDR3 spells CASSQQGWYSPLHF. The CDR3 bases are TGTGCCAGCAGTCAACAGGGATGGTATTCACCCCTCCACTTT.

The chain links TRBV21-1 to TRBJ2-3; the table's TRBD1 call for D was not verified on the DNA. TRBV21-1 is deemed a pseudogene. The CDR3 extends over 15 amino acids. CDR3 sequence (DNA): TGTGCCACCCTCCGGGGACAGGGGGCCGGAGATACGCAGTATTTT. Amino acid sequence: CATLRGQGAGDTQYF.